This TCR beta chain emerged from a study of blood T cell repertoires in COVID-19. Germline V gene lookup returns CDR1 MNHEY and CDR2 SVGAGI. The CDR3 is 14 residues long. V shed 6 bases and J 1 base; nucleotides not matched to a gene: 3. Profiling relied on immunoSEQ multiplex PCR, and the TCRdb table lists in-frame clones only, not all of them. This table holds some 80,000 clones, 78% found once. This chain joins TRBV6-5 and TRBJ1-1, with 9 positions matching TRBD1. This clonotype originated in a man aged 55 to 70 with COVID-19, enrolled during active disease. Material for sequencing was peripheral blood. The CDR3, as DNA: TGTGCCAGCAGCGGGGGACAGGGGAACACTGAAGCTTTCTTT. This sequence encodes CASSGGQGNTEAFF.